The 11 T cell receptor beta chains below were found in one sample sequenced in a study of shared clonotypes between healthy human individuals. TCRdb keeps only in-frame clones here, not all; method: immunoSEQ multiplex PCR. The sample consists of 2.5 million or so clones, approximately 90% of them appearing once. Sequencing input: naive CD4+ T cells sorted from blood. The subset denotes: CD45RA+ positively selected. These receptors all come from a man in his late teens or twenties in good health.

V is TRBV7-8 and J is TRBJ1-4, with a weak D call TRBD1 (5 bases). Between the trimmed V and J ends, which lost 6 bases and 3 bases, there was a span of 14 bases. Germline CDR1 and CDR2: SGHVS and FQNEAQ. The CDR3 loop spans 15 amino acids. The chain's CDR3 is CASRPRGAPNEKLFF. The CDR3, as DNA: TGTGCCAGCAGACCCCGTGGGGCTCCTAATGAAAAACTGTTTTTT.

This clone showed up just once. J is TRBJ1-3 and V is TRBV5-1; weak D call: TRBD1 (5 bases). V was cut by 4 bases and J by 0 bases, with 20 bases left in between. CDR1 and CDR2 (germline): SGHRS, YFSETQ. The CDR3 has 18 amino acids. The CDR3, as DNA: TGCGCCAGCAGCCTAGTTTTAGCGTCGGGGGACTCTGGAAACACCATATATTTT. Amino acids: CASSLVLASGDSGNTIYF.

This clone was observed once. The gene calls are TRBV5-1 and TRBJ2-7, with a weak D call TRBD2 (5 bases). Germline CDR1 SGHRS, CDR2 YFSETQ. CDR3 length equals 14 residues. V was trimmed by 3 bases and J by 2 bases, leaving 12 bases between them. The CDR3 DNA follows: TGCGCCAGCAGCTCGGGGTTGGGGACCTACGAGCAGTACTTC. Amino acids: CASSSGLGTYEQYF.

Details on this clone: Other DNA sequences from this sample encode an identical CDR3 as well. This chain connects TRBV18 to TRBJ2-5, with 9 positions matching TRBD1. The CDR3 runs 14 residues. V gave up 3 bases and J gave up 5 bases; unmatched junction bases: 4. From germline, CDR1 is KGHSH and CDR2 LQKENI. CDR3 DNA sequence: TGTGCCAGCTCACCCAGGACAGGGGAGGAGACCCAGTACTTC. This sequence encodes CASSPRTGEETQYF.

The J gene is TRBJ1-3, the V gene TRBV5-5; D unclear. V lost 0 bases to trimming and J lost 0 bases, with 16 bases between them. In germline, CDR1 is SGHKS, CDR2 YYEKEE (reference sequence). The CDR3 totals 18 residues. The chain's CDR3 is CASSLGAWAASSGNTIYF. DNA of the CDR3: TGTGCCAGCAGCTTGGGGGCGTGGGCGGCCTCCTCTGGAAACACCATATATTTT.

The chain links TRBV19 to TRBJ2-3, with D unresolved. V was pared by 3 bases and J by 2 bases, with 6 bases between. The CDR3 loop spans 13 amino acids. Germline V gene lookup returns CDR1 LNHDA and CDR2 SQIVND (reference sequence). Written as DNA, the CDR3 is TGTGCCAGTAGTATCCAGGACACAGATACGCAGTATTTT. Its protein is CASSIQDTDTQYF.

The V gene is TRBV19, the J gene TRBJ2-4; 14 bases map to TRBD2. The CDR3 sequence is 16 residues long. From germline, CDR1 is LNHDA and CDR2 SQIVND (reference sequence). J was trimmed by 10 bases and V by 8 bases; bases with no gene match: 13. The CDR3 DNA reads TGTGCCAGTTCCGCCCGACTAGCGGGGGGGCTCGAGATTCAGTACTTC. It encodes CASSARLAGGLEIQYF.

CDR3 DNA: TGCGCCAGCAGCTGGAACAGGCCTTGGGAGCAGTTCTTC. This translates into CASSWNRPWEQFF. This rearrangement joins TRBV5-1 to TRBJ2-1; tentatively, D is TRBD1 (5 bases). Germline loops: CDR1 SGHRS, CDR2 YFSETQ. Trimming removed 3 bases at V and 10 bases at J, with 14 bases between. This CDR3 contains 13 residues.

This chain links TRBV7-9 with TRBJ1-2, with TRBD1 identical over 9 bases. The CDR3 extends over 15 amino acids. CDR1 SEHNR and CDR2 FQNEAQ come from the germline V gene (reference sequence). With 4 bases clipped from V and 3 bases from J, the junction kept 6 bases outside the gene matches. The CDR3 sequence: CASSSWDRADYGYTF. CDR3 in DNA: TGTGCCAGCAGCTCCTGGGACAGGGCAGACTATGGCTACACCTTC.

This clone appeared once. The CDR3 sequence: CASSSLGLALTGDTQYF. The CDR3 nucleotides read TGTGCCAGCAGTTCGCTGGGACTAGCCTTGACGGGGGATACGCAGTATTTT. The rearrangement joins TRBV27 to TRBJ2-3, with 9 bases lining up with TRBD2. Per germline, CDR1 MNHEY and CDR2 SMNVEV (reference sequence). Germline trimming cut 4 bases from V and 6 bases from J; bases unmatched to any gene: 14. This CDR3 is built from 17 residues.

In DNA, the CDR3 is TGTGCCAGCAGCCCACCCCCCGGCTACAATGAGCAGTTCTTC. The encoded protein is CASSPPPGYNEQFF. The chain employs TRBV7-2 and TRBJ2-1; D gene ambiguous. The V gene's germline CDR1 is SGHTA and CDR2 FQGNSA. The CDR3 extends over 14 amino acids. The V gene lost 5 bases and the J gene lost 3 bases, with 11 bases spanning the gap.